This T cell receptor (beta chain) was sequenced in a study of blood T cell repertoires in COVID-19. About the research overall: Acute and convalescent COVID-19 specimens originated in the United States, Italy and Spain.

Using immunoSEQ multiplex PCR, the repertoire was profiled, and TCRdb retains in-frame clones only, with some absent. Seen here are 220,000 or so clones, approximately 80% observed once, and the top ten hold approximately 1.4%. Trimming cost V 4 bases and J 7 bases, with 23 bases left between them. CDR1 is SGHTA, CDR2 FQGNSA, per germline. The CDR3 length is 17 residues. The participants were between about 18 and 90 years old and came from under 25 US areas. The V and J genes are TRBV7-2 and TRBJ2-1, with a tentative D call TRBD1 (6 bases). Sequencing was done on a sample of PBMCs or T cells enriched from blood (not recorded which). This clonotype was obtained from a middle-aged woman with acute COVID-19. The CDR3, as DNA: TGTGCCAGCAGCTCTCTTCCAGGGGTGGTCGGCTCAAATGAGCAGTTCTTC. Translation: CASSSLPGVVGSNEQFF. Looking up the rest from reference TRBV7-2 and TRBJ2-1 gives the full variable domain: GAGVSQSPSNKVTEKGKDVELRCDPISGHTALYWYRQSLGQGLEFLIYFQGNSAPDKSGLPSDRFSAERTGGSVSTLTIQRTQQEDSAVYLCASSSLPGVVGSNEQFFGPGTRLTVL.